This record concerns one TCR beta chain sequence. The antigen is not known. The V end lost 3 bases, the J end lost 4 bases, and 18 bases lay between the germline ends. This CDR3 is built from 16 residues. Germline V gene data show CDR1 as SGHTA and CDR2 as FQGNSA. This entry comes from a study of vaccination effects on CD4 cells after COVID-19. Whole-study results and caveats: Marked clonal contraction was seen in infection- and vaccine-induced clones late after vaccination.

Measured with immunoSEQ multiplex PCR; TCRdb has only the in-frame clones, and not every one. Here the sample spans roughly 50,000 clones, over 80% being singletons. Antigen-specific CD4+ T cell clonotypes were called by their expansion after viral peptide-pool culture in ViraFEST. With more than 9 days of culture completed, CD4+ T cells were isolated. Vaccinated participants had no history of SARS-CoV-2 infection and tested negative for nucleocapsid antibodies. The clonotype comes from a human donor who received a COVID-19 vaccine. The material sequenced was CD4+ T cells from PBMCs cultured with HCoV-229E spike peptides, taken before COVID-19 vaccination. The rearrangement links TRBV7-2 to TRBJ2-5; the D gene could be TRBD1 or TRBD2 (7 bases each). The CDR3 bases are TGTGCCAGCAGCTTTACACGACAGGGACTACGAGAGACCCAGTACTTC. As protein: CASSFTRQGLRETQYF.